This entry is about one T cell receptor beta chain. Its antigen is not identified. The germline and genes are mouse ones. The DNA ends 1 residue before the CDR3 does, and the rest of the CDR3 is filled in from the germline J gene. This entry comes from a study of tissue T cells after allogeneic stem cell transplantation. Whole-study findings and limits: Few T cell clones were shared across patients, but motif clusters showed tissue-specific shared signatures.

The CDR3 loop spans 15 amino acids. CDR1 and CDR2 (germline): LGHNA, YSYQKL. V was pared by 3 bases and J by 3 bases, with 5 bases of the junction left unmatched. The method was immunoSEQ multiplex PCR; TCRdb's version includes in-frame clones alone and lacks a portion of them. The sample lists 2,200 or so clones, 45% to 70% occurring once. Time point given: mouse harvest day 7 after allogeneic transplant. Each mouse received 10^7 T-cell-depleted marrow cells plus 10^6 splenic CD5+ T cells by tail vein. Mice had MHC-mismatched B6 into BALB/c GVHD, sampled day 7 or 14. The receptor's source is a female BALB/c mouse given C57BL/6 T cells with graft-versus-host disease after an allogeneic hematopoietic cell transplant. The rearrangement uses TRBV2 and TRBJ2-4; 8 bases line up with TRBD2. The sequenced material came from liver tissue. The sequenced part of the CDR3 DNA is TGTGCCAGCAGCCAGGCTGGGGGGTGGCAAAACACCTTGTAC. Amino acid sequence: CASSQAGGWQNTLY. The full CDR3 sequence reads CASSQAGGWQNTLYF.